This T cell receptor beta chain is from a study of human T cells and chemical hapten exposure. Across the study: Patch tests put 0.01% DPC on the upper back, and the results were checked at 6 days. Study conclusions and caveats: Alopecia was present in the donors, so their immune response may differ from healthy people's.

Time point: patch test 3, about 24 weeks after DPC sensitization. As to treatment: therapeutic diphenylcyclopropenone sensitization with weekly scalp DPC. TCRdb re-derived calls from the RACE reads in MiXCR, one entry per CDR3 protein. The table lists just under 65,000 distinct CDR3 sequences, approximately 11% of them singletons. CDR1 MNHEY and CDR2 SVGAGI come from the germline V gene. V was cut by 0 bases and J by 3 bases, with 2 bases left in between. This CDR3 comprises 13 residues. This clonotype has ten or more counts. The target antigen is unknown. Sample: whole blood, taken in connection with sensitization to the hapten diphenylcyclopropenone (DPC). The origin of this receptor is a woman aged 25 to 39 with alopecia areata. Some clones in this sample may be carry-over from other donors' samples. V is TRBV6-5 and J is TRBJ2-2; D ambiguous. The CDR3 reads CASSYSYTGELFF. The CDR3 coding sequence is TGTGCCAGCAGTTACTCATACACCGGGGAGCTGTTTTTT.